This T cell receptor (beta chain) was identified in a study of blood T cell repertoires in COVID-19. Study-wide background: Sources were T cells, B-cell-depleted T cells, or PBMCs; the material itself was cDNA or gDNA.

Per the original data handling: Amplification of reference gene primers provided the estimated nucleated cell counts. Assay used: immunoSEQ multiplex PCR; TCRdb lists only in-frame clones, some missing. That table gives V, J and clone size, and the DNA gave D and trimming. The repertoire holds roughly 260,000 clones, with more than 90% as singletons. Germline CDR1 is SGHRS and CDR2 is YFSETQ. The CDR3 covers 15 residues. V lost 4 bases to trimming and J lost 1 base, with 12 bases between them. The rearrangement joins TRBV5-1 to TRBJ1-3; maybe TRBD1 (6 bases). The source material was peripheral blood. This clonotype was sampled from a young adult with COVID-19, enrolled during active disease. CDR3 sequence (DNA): TGCGCCAGCAGCGTACAGGGTATGTCTGGAAACACCATATATTTT. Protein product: CASSVQGMSGNTIYF. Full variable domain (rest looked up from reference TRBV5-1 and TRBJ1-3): KAGVTQTPRYLIKTRGQQVTLSCSPISGHRSVSWYQQTPGQGLQFLFEYFSETQRNKGNFPGRFSGRQFSNSRSEMNVSTLELGDSALYLCASSVQGMSGNTIYFGEGSWLTVV.